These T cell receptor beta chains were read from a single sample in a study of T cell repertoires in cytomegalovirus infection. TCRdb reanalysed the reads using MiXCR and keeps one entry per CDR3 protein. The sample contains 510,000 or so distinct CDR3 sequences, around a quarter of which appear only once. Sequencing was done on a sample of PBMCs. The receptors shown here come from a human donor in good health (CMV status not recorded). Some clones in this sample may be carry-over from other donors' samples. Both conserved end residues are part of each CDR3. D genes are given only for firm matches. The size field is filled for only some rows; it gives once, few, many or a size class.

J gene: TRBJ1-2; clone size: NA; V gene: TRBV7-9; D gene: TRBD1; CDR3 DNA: TGTGCCAGCAGCCCAGGACAGGGTGCCTATGGCTACACCTTC; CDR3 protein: CASSPGQGAYGYTF
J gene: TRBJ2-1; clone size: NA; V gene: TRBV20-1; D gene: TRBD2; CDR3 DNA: TGCAGTGCTCCAGGACGGGGAGGGTCCTACAATGAGCAGTTCTTC; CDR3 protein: CSAPGRGGSYNEQFF
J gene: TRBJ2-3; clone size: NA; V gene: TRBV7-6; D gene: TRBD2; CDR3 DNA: TGTGCCAGCAGCCTACGGACTAGCGGGAGTATCACAGATACGCAGTATTTT; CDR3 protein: CASSLRTSGSITDTQYF
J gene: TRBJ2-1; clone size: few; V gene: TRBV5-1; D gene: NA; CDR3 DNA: TGCGCCAGCAGCCCAGCGGGTATCAATGAGCAGTTCTTC; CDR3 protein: CASSPAGINEQFF
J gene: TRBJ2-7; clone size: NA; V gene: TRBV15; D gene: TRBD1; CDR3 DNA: TGTGCCACCAGCCCCTCCGAGGACAGGGTCCCCTACGAGCAGTACTTC; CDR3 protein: CATSPSEDRVPYEQYF
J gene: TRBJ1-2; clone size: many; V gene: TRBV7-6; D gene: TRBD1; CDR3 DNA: TGTGCCAGCAGCCCATGGACAGGGGGCTTGTATGGCTACACCTTC; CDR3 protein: CASSPWTGGLYGYTF
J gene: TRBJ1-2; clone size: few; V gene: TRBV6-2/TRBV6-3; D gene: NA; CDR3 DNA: TGTGCCAGCAGAAAAAGGGGGACCAACTATGGCTACACCTTC; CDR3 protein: CASRKRGTNYGYTF
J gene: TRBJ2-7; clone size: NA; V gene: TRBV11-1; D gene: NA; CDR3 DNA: TGTGCCAGCAGCTTAGGAGCTCAGGGGACCTACGAGCAGTACTTC; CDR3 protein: CASSLGAQGTYEQYF
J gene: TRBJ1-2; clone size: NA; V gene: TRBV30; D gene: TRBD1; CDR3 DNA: TGTGCCTGGAGTGCTGTGGTGGGACAGACCAGGGGCTACACCTTC; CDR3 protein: CAWSAVVGQTRGYTF
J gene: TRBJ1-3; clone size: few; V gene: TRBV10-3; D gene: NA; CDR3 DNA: TGTGCCATCAGTGACGACTCTGGAAACACCATATATTTT; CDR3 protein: CAISDDSGNTIYF
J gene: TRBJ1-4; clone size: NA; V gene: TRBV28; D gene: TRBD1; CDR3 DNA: TGTGCCAGCAGTTTTGATAGGGGGCAAAAACTGTTTTTT; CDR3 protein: CASSFDRGQKLFF
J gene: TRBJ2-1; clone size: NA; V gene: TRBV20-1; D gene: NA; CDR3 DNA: TGCAGTGCTATCGGTGCCAGCGCGACCTACAATGAGCAGTTCTTC; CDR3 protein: CSAIGASATYNEQFF
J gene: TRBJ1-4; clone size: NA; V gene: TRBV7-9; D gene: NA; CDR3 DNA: TGTGCCAGCAGCTTAGAGTTCTTGAGCGGACGCGAAAAACTGTTTTTT; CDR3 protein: CASSLEFLSGREKLFF
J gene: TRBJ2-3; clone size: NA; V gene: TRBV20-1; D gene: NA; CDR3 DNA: TGCAGTGCTAGAGATTATACCCGGCACACCCCAGATACGCAGTATTTT; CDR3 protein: CSARDYTRHTPDTQYF
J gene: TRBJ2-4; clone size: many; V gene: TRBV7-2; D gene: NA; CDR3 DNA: TGTGCCAGCAGCTCCCCTATGGCAATCACCAAAAACATTCAGTACTTC; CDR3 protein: CASSSPMAITKNIQYF
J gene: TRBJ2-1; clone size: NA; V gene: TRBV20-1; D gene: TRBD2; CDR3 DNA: TGCAGTGCTAGAGATCGACTAGCGCCATCCTACAATGAGCAGTTCTTC; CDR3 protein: CSARDRLAPSYNEQFF
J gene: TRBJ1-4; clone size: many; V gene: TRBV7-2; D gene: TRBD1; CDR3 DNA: TGTGCCAGCAGCTTGACAGGGTTTTCGGCTGAAAAACTGTTTTTT; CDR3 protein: CASSLTGFSAEKLFF
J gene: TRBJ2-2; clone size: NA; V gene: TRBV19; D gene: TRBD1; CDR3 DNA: TGTGCCACGACCTTCCGGGACAGGGGGAACACCGGGGAGCTGTTTTTT; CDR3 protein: CATTFRDRGNTGELFF
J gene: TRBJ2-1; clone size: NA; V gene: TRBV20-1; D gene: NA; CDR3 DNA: TGCAGTGTTCGGGAGACGATCGACAATGAGCAGTTCTTC; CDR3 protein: CSVRETIDNEQFF
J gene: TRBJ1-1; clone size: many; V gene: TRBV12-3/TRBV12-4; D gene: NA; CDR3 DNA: TGTGCCAGCACGGGGGGCACTGAAGCTTTCTTT; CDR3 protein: CASTGGTEAFF
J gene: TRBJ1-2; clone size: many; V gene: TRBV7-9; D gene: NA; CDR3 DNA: TGTGCCAGCAGCTTAGACAGGCTTCACTATGGCTACACCTTC; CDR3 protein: CASSLDRLHYGYTF
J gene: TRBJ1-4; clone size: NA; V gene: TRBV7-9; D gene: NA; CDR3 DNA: TGTGCCAGCAGGGGGGACGGTATTCGTAATGAAAAACTGTTTTTT; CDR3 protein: CASRGDGIRNEKLFF
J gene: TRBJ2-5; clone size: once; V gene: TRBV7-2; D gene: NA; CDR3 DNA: TGTGCCAGCAGCCTCCGCCAAGGGACCCAGTACTTC; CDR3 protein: CASSLRQGTQYF
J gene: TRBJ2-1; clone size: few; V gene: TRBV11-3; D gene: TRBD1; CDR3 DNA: TGTGCCAGCAGCTTAGAAGGACAGGGTAGGAATGAGCAGTTCTTC; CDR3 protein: CASSLEGQGRNEQFF
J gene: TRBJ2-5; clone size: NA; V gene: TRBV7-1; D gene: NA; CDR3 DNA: TGTGCCAGCAGCTCCCCCGGGACCCGCCAAGAGACCCAGTACTTC; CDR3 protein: CASSSPGTRQETQYF
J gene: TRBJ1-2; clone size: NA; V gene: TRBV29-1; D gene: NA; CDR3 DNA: TGCAGCGTTGAGATTAACTATGGCTACACCTTC; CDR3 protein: CSVEINYGYTF
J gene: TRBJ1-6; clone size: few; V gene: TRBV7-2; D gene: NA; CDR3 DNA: TGTGCCAGCAGCTTAGGAAGGACAGCTAATTCACCCCTCCACTTT; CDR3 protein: CASSLGRTANSPLHF
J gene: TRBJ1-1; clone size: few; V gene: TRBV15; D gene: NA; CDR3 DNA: TGTGCCACCAGCAAGACAGGAGGGAACACTGAAGCTTTCTTT; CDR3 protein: CATSKTGGNTEAFF
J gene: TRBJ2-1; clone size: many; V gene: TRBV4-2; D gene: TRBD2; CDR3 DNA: TGTGCCAGCAGCCAAGAGCGGACTAGCGGGAACCATGAGCAGTTCTTC; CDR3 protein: CASSQERTSGNHEQFF
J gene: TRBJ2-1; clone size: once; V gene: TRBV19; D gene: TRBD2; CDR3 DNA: TGTGCCAGTTCCTCTAGCGGGAGAAGGGATGAGCAGTTCTTC; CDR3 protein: CASSSSGRRDEQFF
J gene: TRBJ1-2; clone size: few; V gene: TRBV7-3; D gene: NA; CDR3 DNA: TGTGCCAGCAGCTTATTATCAGGAGCTAACTATGGCTACACCTTC; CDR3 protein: CASSLLSGANYGYTF
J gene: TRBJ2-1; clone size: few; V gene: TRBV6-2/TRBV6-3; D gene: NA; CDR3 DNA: TGTGCCAGCAGTTACTCGCTCGGGTCGCCCTACAATGAGCAGTTCTTC; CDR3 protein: CASSYSLGSPYNEQFF
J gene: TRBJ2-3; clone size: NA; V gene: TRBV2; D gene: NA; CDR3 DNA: TGTGCCAGCAGGGGAGATACGCAGTATTTT; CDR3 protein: CASRGDTQYF
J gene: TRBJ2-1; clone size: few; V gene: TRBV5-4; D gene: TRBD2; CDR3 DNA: TGTGCCAGCAGCCCACTAGCGGACAATGAGCAGTTCTTC; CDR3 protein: CASSPLADNEQFF
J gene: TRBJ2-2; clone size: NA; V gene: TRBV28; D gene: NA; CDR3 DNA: TGTGCCAGCAGACGCCTTGCGGCGGAGACCGGGGAGCTGTTTTTT; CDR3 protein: CASRRLAAETGELFF
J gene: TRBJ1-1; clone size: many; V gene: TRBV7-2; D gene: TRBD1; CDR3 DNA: TGTGCCAGCAGCTTAGCAGGGGGCGTCGATGAAGCTTTCTTT; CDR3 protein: CASSLAGGVDEAFF
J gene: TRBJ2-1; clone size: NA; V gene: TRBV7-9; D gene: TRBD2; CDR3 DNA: TGTGCCAGCAGCGCCCCCACACCGACAGTCGGGGGGGGAGGTCGAGGTCCGAATGAGCAGTTCTTC; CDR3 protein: CASSAPTPTVGGGGRGPNEQFF
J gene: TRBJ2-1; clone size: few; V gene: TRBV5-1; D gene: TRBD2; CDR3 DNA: TGCGCCAGCAGCGCCGGGACTAGCGAATACAATGAGCAGTTCTTC; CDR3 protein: CASSAGTSEYNEQFF
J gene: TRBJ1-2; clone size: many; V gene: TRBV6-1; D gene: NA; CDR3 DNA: TGTGCCAGCAGTGAAGCAATCCTTTACCTTATACGTTACTATGGCTACACCTTC; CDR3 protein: CASSEAILYLIRYYGYTF
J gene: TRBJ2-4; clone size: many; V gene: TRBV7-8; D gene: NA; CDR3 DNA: TGTGCCAGCAGCTTGACATTGGGGAGCGGACTATCCAAAAACATTCAGTACTTC; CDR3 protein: CASSLTLGSGLSKNIQYF
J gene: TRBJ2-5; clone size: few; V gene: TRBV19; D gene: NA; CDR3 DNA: TGTGCCAGTAGTACCCTTCGTATAGGCCAAGAGACCCAGTACTTC; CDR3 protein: CASSTLRIGQETQYF
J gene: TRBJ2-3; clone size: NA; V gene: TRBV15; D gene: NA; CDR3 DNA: TGTGCCACCAGCAGAGATTTCATAGATACGCAGTATTTT; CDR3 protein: CATSRDFIDTQYF
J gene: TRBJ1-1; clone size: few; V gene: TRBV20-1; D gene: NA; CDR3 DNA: TGCAGTGGAAGAGTAACGGGTCTCAATTACGGGGCTGAAGCTTTCTTT; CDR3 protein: CSGRVTGLNYGAEAFF
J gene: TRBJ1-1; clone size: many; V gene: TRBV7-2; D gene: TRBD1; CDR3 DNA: TGTGCCAGCAGCTACTTGACAGGGGGCAAGACTGAAGCTTTCTTT; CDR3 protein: CASSYLTGGKTEAFF
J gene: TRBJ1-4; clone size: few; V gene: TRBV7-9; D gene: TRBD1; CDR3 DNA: TGTGCCAGCAGCTTGGAGGGGGACAGGGGGAATGAAAAACTGTTTTTT; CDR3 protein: CASSLEGDRGNEKLFF
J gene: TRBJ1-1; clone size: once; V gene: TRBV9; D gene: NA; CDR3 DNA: TGTGCCAGCAGCGTAGCTCGGGGGACCCAAGCTTTCTTT; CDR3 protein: CASSVARGTQAFF
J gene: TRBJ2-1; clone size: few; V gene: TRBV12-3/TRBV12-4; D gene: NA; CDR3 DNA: TGTGCCAGCAGTTTACCCGGAGCCGATGAGCAGTTCTTC; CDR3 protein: CASSLPGADEQFF
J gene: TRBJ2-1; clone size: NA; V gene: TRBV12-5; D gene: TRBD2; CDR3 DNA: TGTGCTAGTGGTCCGGGACTAGCGGTTAACTACAATGAGCAGTTCTTC; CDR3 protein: CASGPGLAVNYNEQFF
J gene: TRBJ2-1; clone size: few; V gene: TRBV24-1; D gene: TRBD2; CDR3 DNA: TGTGCCACCAGTGATAACGGGAGGGCGACCTATGAGCAGTTCTTC; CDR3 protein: CATSDNGRATYEQFF
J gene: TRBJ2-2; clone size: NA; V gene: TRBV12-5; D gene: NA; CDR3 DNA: TGTGCTAGTGGTTTGGCTAGGGGCGCCGGGGAGCTGTTTTTT; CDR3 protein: CASGLARGAGELFF
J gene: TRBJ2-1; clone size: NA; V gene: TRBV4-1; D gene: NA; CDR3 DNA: TGCGCCAGCAGCCAAGAAAGGCCCTCCATAGGAACTTACAATGAGCAGTTCTTC; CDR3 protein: CASSQERPSIGTYNEQFF
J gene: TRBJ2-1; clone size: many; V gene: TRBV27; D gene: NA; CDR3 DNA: TGTGCCAGCAACCCCCTTGGACGGGCCAATGAGCAGTTCTTC; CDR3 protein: CASNPLGRANEQFF
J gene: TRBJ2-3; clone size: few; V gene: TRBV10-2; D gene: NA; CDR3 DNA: TGCGCCAGCAGTGAGAACACAGATACGCAGTATTTT; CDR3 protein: CASSENTDTQYF
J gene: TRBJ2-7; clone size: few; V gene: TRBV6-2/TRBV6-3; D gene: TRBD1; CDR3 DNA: TGTGCCAGCAATGACAGGGCATGGAGCGAGCAGTACTTC; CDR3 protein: CASNDRAWSEQYF
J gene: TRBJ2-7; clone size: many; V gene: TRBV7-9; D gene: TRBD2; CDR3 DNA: TGTGCCAGCCAGGCCCCCGCTAGCGGGAGCCCCTACGAGCAGTACTTC; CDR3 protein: CASQAPASGSPYEQYF
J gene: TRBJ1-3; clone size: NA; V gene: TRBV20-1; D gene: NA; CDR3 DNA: TGCAGTGCTGAGGCCACTGGAAACACCATATATTTT; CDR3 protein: CSAEATGNTIYF
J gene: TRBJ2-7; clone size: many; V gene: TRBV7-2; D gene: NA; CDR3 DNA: TGTGCCAGCAGCGACCCCGGCGGGGTAAAATACGAGCAGTACTTC; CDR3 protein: CASSDPGGVKYEQYF